The entry below describes one TCR beta chain. This entry is derived from a study of CD8 T cells in Susac syndrome. The CDR3 has 11 amino acids. With 2 bases removed from V and 5 bases from J, the gap between germline ends came to 3 bases. Germline CDR1 reads SNHLY; CDR2 reads FYNNEI. RNA totalling roughly 0.45 to 1 ug underwent reverse transcription with random hexamers. Multiplex PCR with immunoSEQ amplified the TCR beta CDR3 across 54 Vbeta and 13 Jbeta. TCRdb passed the immunoSEQ multiplex PCR reads through MiXCR, listing each CDR3 protein once. Of 150,000 to 200,000 distinct CDR3 sequences in the sample, just over 90% were seen once. TEMRA cells were FACS-enriched, with CD8+ and CD4+ T cells isolated negatively.

This clonotype was sampled from a human donor in good health. The chain carries TRBV2 and TRBJ2-5; D not certain. Sequencing was carried out using CD4+ T cells from PBMCs. The DNA for the CDR3 is TGTGCCAGCAGTGAACCGGAGACCCAGTACTTC. This codes for CASSEPETQYF.